The sequence of this TCR beta chain was determined in a study of blood T cell repertoires in COVID-19. Germline loops: CDR1 GTSNPN, CDR2 SVGIG (reference sequence). V gave up 2 bases and J gave up 1 base, with 17 bases separating them. This CDR3 has 16 residues. This clone was recorded a few times. The repertoire was sequenced with immunoSEQ multiplex PCR; TCRdb's copy has only in-frame clones and lacks some. This table holds some 200,000 clones, roughly nine tenths found once. The genes are TRBV30 and TRBJ1-1; D is possibly TRBD1 (5 bases). This clonotype was sampled from a woman aged 30 to 39 who had recovered from COVID-19. The sequencing input was PBMCs or T cells enriched from blood (not recorded which). The CDR3 here is CAWSRGDGGGNTEAFF. CDR3 DNA sequence: TGTGCCTGGAGTCGGGGGGACGGCGGTGGGAACACTGAAGCTTTCTTT. Using reference TRBV30 and TRBJ1-1 for the parts outside the CDR3, the full variable domain is SQTIHQWPATLVQPVGSPLSLECTVEGTSNPNLYWYRQAAGRGLQLLFYSVGIGQISSEVPQNLSASRPQDRQFILSSKKLLLSDSGFYLCAWSRGDGGGNTEAFFGQGTRLTVV.